This TCR beta chain came from a study of T cell repertoires in cytomegalovirus infection (dated by TCRdb to the late 2010s). At the level of the whole study: Donor HLA type was relevant to the analysis, because carriage of CMV infection together with the matching HLA type was indicated by public TCR beta signatures.

This clonotype was seen at least ten times. It lacks a known antigen. Base qualities are not recorded, but no much larger clone differs from it by a single base. From a lookup of the germline V gene, CDR1 and CDR2 are SGHRS and YFSETQ. Spanning cysteine to phenylalanine, the CDR3 consists of 13 amino acids. Only the CDR3 region is kept as DNA, spanning 39 bases read in frame from base 1. V was cut back by 4 bases and J by 9 bases, leaving a gap of 15 bases between them. Overall study outcomes, separate from this receptor: The ex vivo response was dominated by HLA-C-restricted CMV-specific TCR beta clonotypes, which also provided the single most frequent clonotype in two of eight donors. In both this cohort and an independent roughly 350-donor cohort, the cumulative frequency of public TCR beta family members distinguished carriers of CMV infection plus the relevant HLA type.

Sequencing relied on an Illumina HiSeq 1500. The public reads were reanalyzed by TCRdb: fastp trimming at Q25, MiXCR alignment, in-frame beta chains only. Under each unique CDR3 protein, matching rows form one entry showing the most common genes and DNA. A total of 76,000 or so distinct CDR3 sequences appear in this sample, approximately 3.7% of them only once. Approximately 4.3% of the sample rests with the top ten. This clonotype was sampled from a human donor in good health (CMV status not recorded). Some clones in this sample may be carry-over from other donors' samples. The chain is made from TRBV5-1 and TRBJ2-3; the D region possibly corresponds to TRBD1 (5 bases align). The material sequenced was PBMCs. This receptor carries the CDR3 CASSPMTDRTQYF. The DNA sequence is given as TGCGCCAGCAGCCCCATGACAGATCGCACGCAGTATTTT.